The 19 T cell receptor beta chains in this list originate from one sample, sequenced in a study of shared clonotypes between healthy human individuals. The table came from immunoSEQ multiplex PCR; TCRdb's copy has only in-frame clones and leaves some out. The table has about 1.4 million clones, roughly 96% seen once. Sequenced sample: naive CD4+ T cells sorted from blood. The subset was: CD45RA+ positively selected. These receptors were obtained from a man aged 25-45 years in good health.

The chain couples TRBV11-2 to TRBJ2-3, with TRBD1 identical over 7 bases. V lost 5 bases to trimming and J lost 1 base; unmatched junction nucleotides: 6. This CDR3 is 15 amino acids long. In germline, CDR1 is SGHAT, CDR2 FQNNGV. This CDR3 reads CASSLRGQGTDTQYF. CDR3 bases: TGTGCCAGCAGCCTCCGCGGACAGGGCACAGATACGCAGTATTTT. The full variable domain, rest sourced from reference TRBV11-2 and TRBJ2-3, is EAGVAQSPRYKIIEKRQSVAFWCNPISGHATLYWYQQILGQGPKLLIQFQNNGVVDDSQLPKDRFSAERLKGVDSTLKIQPAKLEDSAVYLCASSLRGQGTDTQYFGPGTRLTVL.

The count of this clone is one. This rearrangement joins TRBV23-1 to TRBJ2-7; possible D gene TRBD1, 6 bases. TRBV23-1 is an open reading frame whose function is uncertain. The CDR3 has 14 amino acids. The V end lost 3 bases, the J end lost 2 bases, and 11 bases lay between the germline ends. CDR3 DNA: TGCGCCAGCAGTCAGGACAGAGTTCCCTACGAGCAGTACTTC. Amino acid sequence: CASSQDRVPYEQYF.

V usage is TRBV6-5 and J usage is TRBJ2-3, with D possibly matching TRBD1 (6 bases). Per the germline V gene, CDR1 is MNHEY and CDR2 is SVGAGI. The CDR3 covers 15 residues. The V and J ends lost 6 bases and 0 bases respectively, with 13 bases between them. CDR3 in amino acids: CASRAGTFSTDTQYF. Written as DNA, the CDR3 is TGTGCCAGCAGAGCCGGGACATTTAGCACAGATACGCAGTATTTT.

The chain combines TRBV20-1 with TRBJ1-2; no firm D call. This CDR3 has 11 amino acids. V shed 3 bases and J shed 7 bases, with 9 bases lying between them. The germline CDR1 and CDR2 sequences are DFQATT and SNEGSKA (reference sequence). The CDR3 region is CSASQGGGYTF. Here the CDR3 DNA reads TGCAGTGCTAGTCAAGGAGGTGGCTACACCTTC.

J is TRBJ2-3 and V is TRBV11-2; a weak D match, TRBD2 (6 bases). Germline V gives CDR1 SGHAT, CDR2 FQNNGV. CDR3 length: 14 residues. Trimming cost V 3 bases and J 2 bases, with 9 bases left between them. The CDR3 DNA reads TGTGCCAGCAGCTTCTGGGACTTCACAGATACGCAGTATTTT. Translated: CASSFWDFTDTQYF.

Worth noting for this clone: Other DNA sequences from this sample encode an identical CDR3 as well. This sequence joins TRBV29-1 and TRBJ2-7; tentative D call: TRBD1 (5 bases). Trimming took off 6 bases at V and 1 base at J, with 7 bases between the two ends. This CDR3 is built from 11 residues. Germline V gene lookup returns CDR1 SQVTM and CDR2 ANQGSEA. As DNA, the CDR3 is TGCAGCGTGGGGCGATCCTACGAGCAGTACTTC. Protein: CSVGRSYEQYF.

The chain joins TRBV9 to TRBJ1-3; TRBD1 is a possible D gene (6 bases). The germline gives CDR1 SGDLS, CDR2 YYNGEE. V gave up 0 bases and J gave up 6 bases, with 16 bases separating them. The CDR3 spans 16 residues. The CDR3 here is CASSVEIRGEENTIYF. Written as DNA, the CDR3 is TGTGCCAGCAGCGTAGAGATCAGGGGAGAAGAAAACACCATATATTTT.

V gene TRBV18 combines with J gene TRBJ2-7, with 7 positions matching TRBD1. The CDR3 contains 15 residues. Germline loops: CDR1 KGHSH, CDR2 LQKENI. The junction had 9 bases not matched to a gene; V was cut back by 5 bases and J by 2 bases. CDR3 region: CASSTKPGQTYEQYF. CDR3 DNA sequence: TGTGCCAGCTCAACCAAGCCGGGACAGACCTACGAGCAGTACTTC. The whole variable domain, filled in from reference TRBV18 and TRBJ2-7, reads NAGVMQNPRHLVRRRGQEARLRCSPMKGHSHVYWYRQLPEEGLKFMVYLQKENIIDESGMPKERFSAEFPKEGPSILRIQQVVRGDSAAYFCASSTKPGQTYEQYFGPGTRLTVT.

The V and J genes are TRBV4-1 and TRBJ1-4, with D perhaps TRBD1 (5 bases). The CDR3 extends over 18 amino acids. Trimming shortened V by 6 bases and J by 0 bases, and 20 bases separated the two germline ends. CDR1 is MGHRA and CDR2 is YSYEKL in the germline V gene. The CDR3 loop reads CASRSYLGGGATNEKLFF. The CDR3 region has the DNA TGCGCCAGCAGATCGTATCTCGGGGGGGGTGCAACTAATGAAAAACTGTTTTTT.

V is TRBV11-2 and J is TRBJ2-7, with 12 bases matching TRBD2. Trimming at V came to 3 bases and at J to 5 bases, leaving 8 bases not matched to a gene. There are 16 residues in the CDR3. Germline lookup yields CDR1 SGHAT and CDR2 FQNNGV. CDR3: CASSLELAGGPHEQYF. Here the CDR3 DNA reads TGTGCCAGCAGCTTGGAACTAGCGGGAGGCCCCCACGAGCAGTACTTC. The complete variable domain, with remaining parts taken from reference TRBV11-2 and TRBJ2-7, reads EAGVAQSPRYKIIEKRQSVAFWCNPISGHATLYWYQQILGQGPKLLIQFQNNGVVDDSQLPKDRFSAERLKGVDSTLKIQPAKLEDSAVYLCASSLELAGGPHEQYFGPGTRLTVT.

The CDR3 loop is CASSPLAVLGSYEQYF. CDR3 nucleotide sequence: TGTGCCAGCTCACCACTTGCTGTATTGGGTTCCTACGAGCAGTACTTC. The chain recombines TRBV18 with TRBJ2-7, with unresolved D. This CDR3 is built from 16 residues. Trimming shortened V by 1 base and J by 1 base, and 14 bases separated the two germline ends. Per the germline V gene, CDR1 is KGHSH and CDR2 is LQKENI.

The chain has TRBV5-1 and TRBJ2-1; 7 bases agree with TRBD2. V dropped 5 bases and J dropped 1; count of bases not matched to a gene: 3. The CDR3 length is 14 residues. CDR1 and CDR2 from the germline V gene are SGHRS and YFSETQ. CDR3 residues: CASRVGGSYNEQFF. DNA of the CDR3: TGCGCCAGCAGGGTGGGGGGGTCCTACAATGAGCAGTTCTTC. Drawing the rest from reference TRBV5-1 and TRBJ2-1, the complete variable domain is KAGVTQTPRYLIKTRGQQVTLSCSPISGHRSVSWYQQTPGQGLQFLFEYFSETQRNKGNFPGRFSGRQFSNSRSEMNVSTLELGDSALYLCASRVGGSYNEQFFGPGTRLTVL.

The chain links TRBV7-6 to TRBJ2-7; a weak D match, TRBD2 (5 bases). The CDR3 spans 12 residues. V was trimmed by 6 bases and J by 7 bases, leaving 13 bases between them. CDR1 SGHVS and CDR2 FNYEAQ come from the germline V gene. The CDR3 loop is CASSPTGREQYF. The CDR3 DNA is TGTGCCAGCAGTCCGACTGGGAGAGAGCAGTACTTC.

This clone was found once. The chain employs TRBV9 and TRBJ1-1; possibly TRBD1 for D (5 bases). Trimming shortened V by 4 bases and J by 2 bases, and 15 bases separated the two germline ends. Germline loops: CDR1 SGDLS, CDR2 YYNGEE. There are 15 residues in the CDR3. The CDR3: CASSMLDTFNTEAFF. For the CDR3, the DNA is TGTGCCAGCAGCATGTTGGACACCTTTAACACTGAAGCTTTCTTT.

CDR3 amino acids: CASSVPRQPISAPYGYTF. The CDR3 DNA follows: TGCGCCAGCAGTGTTCCGCGACAGCCTATATCGGCCCCTTATGGCTACACCTTC. The V and J genes are TRBV10-1 and TRBJ1-2; a possible D gene is TRBD1 (5 bases). The CDR3 has 18 residues. V was cut by 4 bases and J by 5 bases, with 26 bases left in between. Germline V gene data show CDR1 as WNHNN and CDR2 as SYGVQD (reference sequence).

V usage is TRBV11-3 and J usage is TRBJ2-1; D call uncertain. Germline V gene sequence: CDR1 SGHNT, CDR2 YENEEA. V was pared by 6 bases and J by 5 bases, with 11 bases between. The CDR3 totals 13 residues. The CDR3 region has the DNA TGTGCCAGCAGTCCCCGAGGAAACAATGAGCAGTTCTTC. It codes for CASSPRGNNEQFF.

The chain combines TRBV9 with TRBJ2-2; possibly TRBD1 or TRBD2 for D (5 bases each). This CDR3 contains 17 residues. Trimming left V 1 base short and J 4 bases short, with 17 bases between. Germline V gene sequence: CDR1 SGDLS, CDR2 YYNGEE. DNA for the CDR3: TGTGCCAGCAGCGTATCTTCAGGGTCTGAGGGCACCGGGGAGCTGTTTTTT. Its protein is CASSVSSGSEGTGELFF.

The rearrangement joins TRBV4-1 to TRBJ2-1, with 13 positions matching TRBD2. The V segment lost 2 bases and the J segment 2 bases; nucleotides outside the gene matches: 3. From germline, CDR1 is MGHRA and CDR2 YSYEKL. The CDR3 covers 17 residues. CDR3 loop: CASSQPTSGRAYNEQFF. CDR3 sequence (DNA): TGCGCCAGCAGCCAACCCACTAGCGGGAGGGCCTACAATGAGCAGTTCTTC.

The V and J genes are TRBV30 and TRBJ2-7; D possibly uses TRBD1 or TRBD2 (5 bases each). The V end was cut by 4 bases, the J end by 4 bases, with 8 bases between. This CDR3 comprises 11 residues. In germline, CDR1 is GTSNPN, CDR2 SVGIG (reference sequence). The DNA of the CDR3 is TGTGCCTGGACGGGGCAGTACGAGCAGTACTTC. Protein product: CAWTGQYEQYF.